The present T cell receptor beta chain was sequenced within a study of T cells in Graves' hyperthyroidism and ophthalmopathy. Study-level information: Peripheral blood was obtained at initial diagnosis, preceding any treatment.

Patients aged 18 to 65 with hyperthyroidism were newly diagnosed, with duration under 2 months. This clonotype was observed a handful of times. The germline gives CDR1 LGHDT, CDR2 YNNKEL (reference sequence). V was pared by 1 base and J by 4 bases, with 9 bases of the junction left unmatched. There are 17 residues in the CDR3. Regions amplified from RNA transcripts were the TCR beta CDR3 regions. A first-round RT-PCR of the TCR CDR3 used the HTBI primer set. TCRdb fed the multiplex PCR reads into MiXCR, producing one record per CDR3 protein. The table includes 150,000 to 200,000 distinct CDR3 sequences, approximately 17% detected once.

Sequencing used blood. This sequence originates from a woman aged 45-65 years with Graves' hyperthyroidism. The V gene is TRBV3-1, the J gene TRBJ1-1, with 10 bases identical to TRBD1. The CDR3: CASSQAPGQGDSTEAFF. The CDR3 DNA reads TGTGCCAGCAGCCAAGCGCCCGGACAGGGGGACTCCACTGAAGCTTTCTTT.